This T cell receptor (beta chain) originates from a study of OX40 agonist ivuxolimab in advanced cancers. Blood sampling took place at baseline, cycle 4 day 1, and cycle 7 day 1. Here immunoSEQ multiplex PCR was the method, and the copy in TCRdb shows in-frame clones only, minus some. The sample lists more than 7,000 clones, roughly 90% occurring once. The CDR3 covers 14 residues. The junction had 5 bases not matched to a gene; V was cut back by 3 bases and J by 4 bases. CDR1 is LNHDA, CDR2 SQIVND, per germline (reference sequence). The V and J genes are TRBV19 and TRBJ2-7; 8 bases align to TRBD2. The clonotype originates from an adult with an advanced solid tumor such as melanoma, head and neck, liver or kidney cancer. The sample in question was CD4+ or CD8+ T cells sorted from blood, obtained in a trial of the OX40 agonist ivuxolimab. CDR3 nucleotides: TGTGCCAGTAGTATTAGCGGGGCCGCTTACGAGCAGTACTTC. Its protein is CASSISGAAYEQYF.